This TCR beta chain emerged from a study of blood T cell repertoires in COVID-19. Study in general: The United States, Italy and Spain provided the acute and convalescent COVID-19 samples. Nucleic acid was either cDNA or gDNA, and it came from T cells, B-cell-depleted T cells, or PBMCs.

As originally analysed: Reference gene primers were amplified, and this amplification served to estimate nucleated cell counts. Profiled with immunoSEQ multiplex PCR; TCRdb holds only in-frame clones, not every one. D and trimming were read from the DNA, whereas the V and J calls and clone size are those reported in that table. The data contain 90,000 or so clones, about 82% of them seen just once; the ten biggest clones take up about 8.5%. The CDR3 consists of 15 residues. V was pared by 3 bases and J by 2 bases, with 7 bases of the junction left unmatched. The germline V gene has CDR1 SGHTA and CDR2 FQGNSA.

The chain has TRBV7-2 and TRBJ2-7; 7 positions agree with TRBD1. Specimen: peripheral blood. The origin of this receptor is a man in his forties or fifties with active COVID-19. The CDR3 here is CASSFGPGQTYEQYF. The CDR3 coding sequence is TGTGCCAGCAGCTTCGGCCCGGGACAGACCTACGAGCAGTACTTC.